This TCR beta chain comes out of a study of blood T cell repertoires in COVID-19. The overall study: Sites in the United States, Italy and Spain provided acute and convalescent COVID-19 samples.

As handled by the study authors: Researchers report that nucleated cell counts were estimated from reference gene primer amplification. Profiled with immunoSEQ multiplex PCR; TCRdb holds only in-frame clones, not every one. V and J calls and clone size are as listed in that table; D and trimming were resolved from the DNA. The sample includes tens of thousands of clones, about four fifths of them seen just once. V was pared by 3 bases and J by 4 bases, with 7 bases between. Per germline, CDR1 MNHEY and CDR2 SMNVEV (reference sequence). The CDR3 is 13 amino acids. The source of this sequence is a man between 50 and 59 years old with acute or convalescent COVID-19. Specimen: peripheral blood. The chain has TRBV27 and TRBJ1-5, with D unclear. The CDR3 DNA reads TGTGCCAGCAGTTTGGTCGGTAATCAGCCCCAGCATTTT. Residues: CASSLVGNQPQHF.